This T cell receptor beta chain was identified during a study of blood T cell repertoires in COVID-19. Trimming pared 7 bases from V and 2 bases from J, leaving 8 bases between. Looked up from germline, CDR1 is KGHSH and CDR2 is LQKENI. The CDR3 length is 12 residues. TCRdb's copy holds only in-frame clones and misses some; the assay was immunoSEQ multiplex PCR. The data hold fewer than 200,000 clones, with 75% to 90% observed a single time. The receptor was derived from a man in his 60s with acute or convalescent COVID-19. The chain has TRBV18 and TRBJ1-1, with D hard to call. Sequencing used peripheral blood. CDR3 region: CASYEANTEAFF. CDR3 DNA: TGTGCCAGCTACGAGGCCAACACTGAAGCTTTCTTT.